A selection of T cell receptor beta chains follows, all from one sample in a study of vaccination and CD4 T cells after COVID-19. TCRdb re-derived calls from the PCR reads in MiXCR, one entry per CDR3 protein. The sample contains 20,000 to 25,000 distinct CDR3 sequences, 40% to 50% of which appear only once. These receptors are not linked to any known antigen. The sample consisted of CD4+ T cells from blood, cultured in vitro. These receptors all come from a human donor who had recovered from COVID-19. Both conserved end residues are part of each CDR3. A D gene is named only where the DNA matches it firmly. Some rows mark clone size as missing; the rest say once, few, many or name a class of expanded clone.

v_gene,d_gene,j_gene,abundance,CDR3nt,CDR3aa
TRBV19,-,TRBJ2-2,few,TGTGCCAGTAGTATCAGGGGCCAGAACACCGGGGAGCTGTTTTTT,CASSIRGQNTGELFF
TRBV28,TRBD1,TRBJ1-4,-,TGTGCCAGCAGTTCAGGACAGGGGGCTAATGAAAAACTGTTTTTT,CASSSGQGANEKLFF
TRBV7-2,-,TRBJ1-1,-,TGTGCCAGCAGCCCAGGGACGATGAACACTGAAGCTTTCTTT,CASSPGTMNTEAFF
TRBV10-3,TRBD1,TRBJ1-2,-,TGTGCCATCAGAGGGGTAGAACAGGGGGTGATCCGCGGCTACACCTTC,CAIRGVEQGVIRGYTF
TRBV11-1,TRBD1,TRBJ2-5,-,TGTGCCAGCAGCTTGAACAGGGGGCCGCAACCGCAAGAGACCCAGTACTTC,CASSLNRGPQPQETQYF
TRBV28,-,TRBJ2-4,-,TGTGCCAGCACCACGCCGGGTAAAAACATTCAGTACTTC,CASTTPGKNIQYF
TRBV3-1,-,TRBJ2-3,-,TGTGCCAGCAGCCAAGATCGGCTCCATACAGATACGCAGTATTTT,CASSQDRLHTDTQYF
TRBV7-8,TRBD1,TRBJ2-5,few,TGTGCCAGCAGCTTACGGCAGGGGGCCCAAGAGACCCAGTACTTC,CASSLRQGAQETQYF
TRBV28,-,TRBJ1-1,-,TGTGCCAGCAGTCGAAAATATTCACTGTACACTGAAGCTTTCTTT,CASSRKYSLYTEAFF
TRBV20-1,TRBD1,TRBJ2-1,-,TGCAGTGCTAGAGTGGCACAGGGGTTTGGGAATGAGCAGTTCTTC,CSARVAQGFGNEQFF
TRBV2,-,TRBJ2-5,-,TGTGCCAGCAGAGAAGAAGAGACCCAGTACTTC,CASREEETQYF
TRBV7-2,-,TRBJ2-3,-,TGTGCCAGCAGCACGTTCACAGATACGCAGTATTTT,CASSTFTDTQYF
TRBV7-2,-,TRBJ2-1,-,TGTGCCAGCAGCCCTTTGGACAGATCAAACAATGAGCAGTTCTTC,CASSPLDRSNNEQFF
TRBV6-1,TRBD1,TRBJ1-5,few,TGTGCCAGCACGGGACAGGGGGACCAGCCCCAGCATTTT,CASTGQGDQPQHF
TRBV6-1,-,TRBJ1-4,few,TGTGCCAGTAGAGGGGGGGGACTTGCAACTAATGAAAAACTGTTTTTT,CASRGGGLATNEKLFF
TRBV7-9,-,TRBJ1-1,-,TGTGCCAGCAGCCCGCAGGGCAGGCCCTCTGAAGCTTTCTTT,CASSPQGRPSEAFF
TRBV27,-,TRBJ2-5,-,TGTGCCAGCAGTTATATCGGGCAGGGGAGGGAGACCCAGTACTTC,CASSYIGQGRETQYF
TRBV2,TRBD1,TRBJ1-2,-,TGTGCCAGCAGTATGGAAGGGGACAGGAACTATGGCTACACCTTC,CASSMEGDRNYGYTF
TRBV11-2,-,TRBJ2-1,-,TGTGCCAGCAGCTTAAGGGGGACCTACAATGAGCAGTTCTTC,CASSLRGTYNEQFF
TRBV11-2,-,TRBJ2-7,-,TGTGCCAGCAGCTTCCCCGGGATCTACGAGCAGTACTTC,CASSFPGIYEQYF
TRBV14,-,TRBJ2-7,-,TGTGCCAGCAGCCAAGTCGGACATACCTACGAGCAGTACTTC,CASSQVGHTYEQYF
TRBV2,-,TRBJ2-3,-,TGTGCCAGCAGTGTAGAGGCCACGGGGACAGATACGCAGTATTTT,CASSVEATGTDTQYF
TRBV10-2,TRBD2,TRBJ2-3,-,TGCGCCAGCAGTTCAGGACTAGCGGGAGGGGGCAGGACGCGGTATTTT,CASSSGLAGGGRTRYF
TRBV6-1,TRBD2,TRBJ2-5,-,TGTGCCAGCAGCGGGGGGGGGGCGCGACGGTCCGGGGAGACCCAGTACTTC,CASSGGGARRSGETQYF
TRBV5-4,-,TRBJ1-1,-,TGTGCCAGCAGCTTGGTACAGACTAACACTGAAGCTTTCTTT,CASSLVQTNTEAFF
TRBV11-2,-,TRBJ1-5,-,TGTGCCAGCAGCTTAGGAGTCGGGTGGCAGCCCCAGCATTTT,CASSLGVGWQPQHF
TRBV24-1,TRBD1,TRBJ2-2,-,TGTGCCACCAGTGATCCCGGGACAGGGTCACCCGGGGAGCTGTTTTTT,CATSDPGTGSPGELFF
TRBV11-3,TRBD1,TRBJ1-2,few,TGTGCCAGCAGCTTTGAGGGGGCGAGTGGCTACACCTTC,CASSFEGASGYTF
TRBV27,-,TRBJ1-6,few,TGTGCCAGCAGTATCAGCAGCTCCTATAATTCACCCCTCCACTTT,CASSISSSYNSPLHF
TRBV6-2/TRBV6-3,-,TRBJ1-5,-,TGTGCCAGCAGTTATACAGGGTCCGGATTCCCCTCTAATCAGCCCCAGCATTTT,CASSYTGSGFPSNQPQHF
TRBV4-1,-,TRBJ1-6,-,TGCGCCAGCAGCCAAGGGGCGGGGATTTATAATTCACCCCTCCACTTT,CASSQGAGIYNSPLHF
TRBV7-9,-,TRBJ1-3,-,TGTGCCAGCAGTCCGCGGGGGACCTCTGGAAACACCATATATTTT,CASSPRGTSGNTIYF
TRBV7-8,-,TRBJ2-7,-,TGTGCCAGCAGCTTACTCCAGGACGAGCAGTACTTC,CASSLLQDEQYF
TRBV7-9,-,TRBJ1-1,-,TGTGCCAGCAGTTTCAGGCCTGAAGCTTTCTTT,CASSFRPEAFF
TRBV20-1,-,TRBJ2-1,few,TGCAGTGCTAGAGATCTTGGCTTGAAGGATGAGCAGTTCTTC,CSARDLGLKDEQFF
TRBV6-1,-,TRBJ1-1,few,TGTGCCAGCAGTGAGGACCCCAGGGGCCAAGCTTTCTTT,CASSEDPRGQAFF
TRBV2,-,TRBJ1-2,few,TGTGCCAGCAGTCGGGACCGGGGCGGCTACACCTTC,CASSRDRGGYTF
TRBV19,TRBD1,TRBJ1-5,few,TGTGCCAGTAGTTGGGACAGCCCTCGGGGCAATCAGCCCCAGCATTTT,CASSWDSPRGNQPQHF
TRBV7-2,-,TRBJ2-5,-,TGTGCCAGCAGCGCTCCGGGCGCCATTCGGGAGACCCAGTACTTC,CASSAPGAIRETQYF
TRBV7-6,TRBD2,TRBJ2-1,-,TGTGCTAGCAGCGTCGGGACTAGCGACTACAATGAGCAGTTCTTC,CASSVGTSDYNEQFF
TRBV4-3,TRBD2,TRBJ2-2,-,TGCGCCAGCAGCCAACGACTAGCGAATCAGAACACCGGGGAGCTGTTTTTT,CASSQRLANQNTGELFF
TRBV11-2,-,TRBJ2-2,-,TGTGCCAGCAGCCGTATGAGGGGGACCGGGGAGCTGTTTTTT,CASSRMRGTGELFF
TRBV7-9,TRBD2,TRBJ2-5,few,TGTGCCAGCAGCCCCTCCTACAGGGCCGGACTAGCGGGAGGGCCGGAGACCCAGTACTTC,CASSPSYRAGLAGGPETQYF
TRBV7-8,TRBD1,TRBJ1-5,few,TGTGCCAGCAGCTCCCTTTCCGGGACAGCTAGCAATCAGCCCCAGCATTTT,CASSSLSGTASNQPQHF
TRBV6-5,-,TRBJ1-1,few,TGTGCCAGCAGTTATTTGGACAACGCTGAAGCTTTCTTT,CASSYLDNAEAFF
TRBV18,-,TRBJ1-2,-,TGTGCCAGCTCACCACCCCAGCCTAACTATGGCTACACCTTC,CASSPPQPNYGYTF
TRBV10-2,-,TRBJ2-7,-,TGCGCCAGCTGGGCCTTTGCCGGGTACGAGCAGTACTTC,CASWAFAGYEQYF
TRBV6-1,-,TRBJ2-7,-,TGTGCCAGCAGTGAAGCGTCCTACGAGCAGTACTTC,CASSEASYEQYF
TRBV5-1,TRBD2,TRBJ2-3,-,TGCGCCAGCAGCTTGGTGCTAGCGGGGGGGCAAGATACGCAGTATTTT,CASSLVLAGGQDTQYF
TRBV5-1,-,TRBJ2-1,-,TGCGCCAGCAGCCCCTTGGTGGACCCCGAGCAGTTCTTC,CASSPLVDPEQFF
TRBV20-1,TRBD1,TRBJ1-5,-,TGCAGTGCTCCCGTGGGGACAGTCAATCAGCCCCAGCATTTT,CSAPVGTVNQPQHF
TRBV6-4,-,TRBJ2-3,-,TGTGCCAGCAGTATGACTAGGTTAGATACGCAGTATTTT,CASSMTRLDTQYF
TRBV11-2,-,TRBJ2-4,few,TGTGCCAGCAGCTCTGAGTCCTTTTCTTTACTAGCCAAAAACATTCAGTACTTC,CASSSESFSLLAKNIQYF
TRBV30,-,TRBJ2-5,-,TGTGCCTGGAAGGTTTGGGGGACTTTTAAAGAGACCCAGTACTTC,CAWKVWGTFKETQYF
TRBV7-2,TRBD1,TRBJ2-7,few,TGTGCCAGCAGCCCCAGACAGGGTACTTACGAGCAGTACTTC,CASSPRQGTYEQYF